The 22 T cell receptor beta chains in this list originate from one sample, sequenced in a study of healthy donors' naive CD4 and CD8 T cells. Each TCR library used roughly 0.45 ug of total RNA and a linear amplification protocol. TCRdb processed the reads anew with MiXCR; each CDR3 protein has one entry. The sample records around 180,000 distinct CDR3 sequences, around three quarters being singletons. The sequenced sample was naive CD4+ and CD8+ T cells sorted from blood, pooled from several donors. Receptors originate from a pool of human donors in good health; the sample pools cells from several healthy donors.

V gene TRBV6-6 combines with J gene TRBJ2-3; the match to TRBD1 covers 7 bases. CDR3 length equals 16 residues. Trimming cost V 3 bases and J 4 bases; bases outside gene matches: 10. In germline, CDR1 is MNHNY, CDR2 SVGAGI (reference sequence). CDR3 residues: CASSYTTGTLPDTQYF. The CDR3 nucleotides read TGTGCCAGCAGTTATACGACAGGGACCCTCCCAGATACGCAGTATTTT.

J is TRBJ2-1 and V is TRBV5-5, with a tentative D call TRBD2 (6 bases). V was clipped by 8 bases and J by 2 bases, with 17 bases between them. The germline gives CDR1 SGHKS, CDR2 YYEKEE (reference sequence). This CDR3 is 15 amino acids long. The CDR3 DNA sequence: TGTGCCAGAAGCGATACCGGGAGTACCTACAATGAGCAGTTCTTC. Translation gives CARSDTGSTYNEQFF.

The chain has TRBV12-3 or TRBV12-4 and TRBJ2-5; no clear D. This CDR3 has 11 residues. Trimming left V 3 bases short and J 7 bases short, with 6 bases between. DNA for the CDR3: TGTGCCAGCAGTTTGTCCGGGACCCAGTACTTC. It is translated as CASSLSGTQYF.

The chain has TRBV7-9 and TRBJ1-6, with D unclear. Germline assignment: CDR1 SEHNR and CDR2 FQNEAQ (reference sequence). The CDR3 runs to 14 residues. V dropped 2 bases and J dropped 4 bases, with 6 bases sitting between them. The CDR3 loop reads CASSLTSYNSPLHF. The CDR3 nucleotides read TGTGCCAGCAGCTTAACCAGTTATAATTCACCCCTCCACTTT.

The genes are TRBV6-5 and TRBJ2-1; TRBD1 aligns across 7 bases. CDR1 and CDR2 from the germline V gene are MNHEY and SVGAGI. The V gene end was trimmed by 2 bases and the J gene end by 10 bases; junction bases not matched to a gene: 5. CDR3 length: 13 residues. The CDR3: CASSYDREDEQFF. The CDR3 DNA follows: TGTGCCAGCAGTTACGACAGGGAAGACGAGCAGTTCTTC.

V is TRBV6-2 or TRBV6-3 and J is TRBJ1-2; 7 bases are shared with TRBD1. This CDR3 is 15 amino acids long. In germline, CDR1 is MNHEY, CDR2 SVGEGT. J was trimmed by 1 base and V by 6 bases; bases with no gene match: 8. This CDR3 is CASRPTGESNYGYTF. CDR3 nucleotide sequence: TGTGCCAGCAGGCCTACAGGGGAGAGTAACTATGGCTACACCTTC.

The V gene is TRBV10-3, the J gene TRBJ2-1; 9 nucleotides match TRBD1. The CDR3 has 13 residues. The junction had 5 bases not matched to a gene; V was cut back by 7 bases and J by 7 bases. The germline CDR1 and CDR2 sequences are ENHRY and SYGVKD. CDR3 in DNA: TGTGCCATCAATGTTGGACAGGGGAATGAGCAGTTCTTC. As protein: CAINVGQGNEQFF.

The chain is built from TRBV6-2 or TRBV6-3 and TRBJ2-5; 8 bases align to TRBD2. The V segment lost 6 bases and the J segment 3 bases; nucleotides outside the gene matches: 9. The CDR3 sequence is 15 residues long. The germline CDR1 and CDR2 sequences are MNHEY and SVGEGT. CDR3 amino acids: CASRVSGKREETQYF. CDR3 DNA: TGTGCCAGCAGGGTTAGCGGGAAGCGAGAAGAGACCCAGTACTTC.

The chain uses TRBV6-5 and TRBJ2-2; D gene uncertain. The V gene lost 2 bases and the J gene lost 6 bases, with 7 bases spanning the gap. Looked up from germline, CDR1 is MNHEY and CDR2 is SVGAGI. CDR3 length equals 13 residues. The CDR3 region is CASSYGRAGELFF. In DNA form, the CDR3 reads TGTGCCAGCAGTTACGGGCGCGCCGGGGAGCTGTTTTTT.

This clonotype was recorded only once. The chain recombines TRBV19 with TRBJ1-1, with D uncertain. Germline assignment: CDR1 LNHDA and CDR2 SQIVND (reference sequence). Trimming pared 4 bases from V and 5 bases from J, leaving 11 bases between. The CDR3 has 13 residues. The chain's CDR3 is CASSTELGTEAFF. In nucleotides, the CDR3 is TGTGCCAGTAGTACCGAACTGGGGACTGAAGCTTTCTTT.

V is TRBV28 and J is TRBJ1-1; D gene uncertain. Germline V gene lookup returns CDR1 MDHEN and CDR2 SYDVKM. Trimming removed 2 bases from V and 2 bases from J, with 12 bases in between. This CDR3 region has 15 residues. CDR3 bases: TGTGCCAGCAGTTTACGGGGTTCGCGAAACACTGAAGCTTTCTTT. As protein: CASSLRGSRNTEAFF. The entire variable domain, with the rest obtained from reference TRBV28 and TRBJ1-1, is as follows: DVKVTQSSRYLVKRTGEKVFLECVQDMDHENMFWYRQDPGLGLRLIYFSYDVKMKEKGDIPEGYSVSREKKERFSLILESASTNQTSMYLCASSLRGSRNTEAFFGQGTRLTVV.

Concerning this clonotype: At one end, the junction sequence differs from germline, possibly due to a read error. The J gene is TRBJ2-1, the V gene TRBV30; D not resolved. The germline gives CDR1 GTSNPN, CDR2 SVGIG (reference sequence). This CDR3 region has 12 residues. The DNA for the CDR3 is TGTGCCTGGAGGCTCACGTACAATGAACAGTTCTTC. This translates into CAWRLTYNEQFF.

This rearrangement joins TRBV6-2 or TRBV6-3 to TRBJ2-6; 10 bases map to TRBD1. The CDR3 is 19 residues long. The trim removed 7 bases at V and 0 bases at J, leaving 12 bases unmatched. Germline values: CDR1 MNHEY, CDR2 SVGEGT. The CDR3 nucleotides read TGTGCCAGCACCATGATCCCGACAGGGGGCTCCTCTGGGGCCAACGTCCTGACTTTC. Its protein product is CASTMIPTGGSSGANVLTF.

The chain couples TRBV12-3 or TRBV12-4 to TRBJ1-1; no definite D call. The CDR3 has 11 amino acids. V was trimmed by 6 bases and J by 1 base, leaving 3 bases between them. The CDR3 here is CASRSNTEAFF. The DNA for the CDR3 is TGTGCCAGCAGGTCGAACACTGAAGCTTTCTTT.

This clonotype was recorded a few times. The rearrangement uses TRBV5-4 and TRBJ2-2; TRBD1 aligns across 11 bases. J lost 0 bases, V lost 4 bases, and 8 bases had no gene match. The CDR3 totals 18 residues. The germline gives CDR1 SGHNT, CDR2 YYREEE (reference sequence). This CDR3 reads CASSLPPGQGANTGELFF. CDR3 coding DNA: TGTGCCAGCAGCCTTCCCCCGGGACAGGGGGCGAACACCGGGGAGCTGTTTTTT.

This chain connects TRBV19 to TRBJ1-2; no reliable D call. V was trimmed by 4 bases and J by 5 bases, leaving 17 bases between them. The CDR3 is made up of 15 amino acids. CDR1 is LNHDA and CDR2 is SQIVND in the germline V gene (reference sequence). In DNA, the CDR3 is TGTGCCAGTAGTACGTCGTCGGGCAGAACTTATGGCTACACCTTC. Its translation: CASSTSSGRTYGYTF.

V gene TRBV19 combines with J gene TRBJ2-1; 9 bases are a match to TRBD2. V shed 0 bases, J shed 7 bases, and the junction held 4 bases outside the gene matches. CDR1 LNHDA and CDR2 SQIVND come from the germline V gene (reference sequence). The CDR3 contains 15 residues. The chain's CDR3 is CASSIEAGGLNEQFF. CDR3 nucleotide sequence: TGTGCCAGTAGTATAGAGGCGGGAGGGCTGAATGAGCAGTTCTTC.

The chain employs TRBV29-1 and TRBJ2-3; D is ambiguous. V lost 5 bases to trimming and J lost 2 bases, with 2 bases between them. In germline, CDR1 is SQVTM, CDR2 ANQGSEA. This CDR3 has 10 residues. CDR3 loop: CSVPTDTQYF. In nucleotides, the CDR3 is TGCAGCGTTCCCACAGATACGCAGTATTTT.

This chain joins TRBV29-1 and TRBJ1-2, with 9 bases that match TRBD1. This CDR3 comprises 11 residues. V lost 6 bases and J lost 8; bases outside the gene matches: 4. Germline V gene sequence: CDR1 SQVTM, CDR2 ANQGSEA. The CDR3 coding sequence is TGCAGCGTGGGACAGGGCGAAGGCTACACCTTC. This codes for CSVGQGEGYTF.

The table lists this clonotype with a few counts. The chain has TRBV2 and TRBJ2-3; D is uncertain. Germline CDR1 is SNHLY and CDR2 is FYNNEI. V was trimmed by 8 bases and J by 5 bases, leaving 8 bases between them. The CDR3 totals 11 residues. The DNA of the CDR3 is TGTGCCAGCCGGTTACAAGATACGCAGTATTTT. This encodes CASRLQDTQYF. Based on the CDR3 plus reference TRBV2 and TRBJ2-3, the full variable domain is EPEVTQTPSHQVTQMGQEVILRCVPISNHLYFYWYRQILGQKVEFLVSFYNNEISEKSEIFDDQFSVERPDGSNFTLKIRSTKLEDSAMYFCASRLQDTQYFGPGTRLTVL.

The V gene is TRBV29-1, the J gene TRBJ2-1, with 10 bases fitting TRBD2. This CDR3 is built from 14 residues. The J segment lost 6 bases and the V segment lost 4 bases, leaving 6 bases of the junction unmatched. Germline lookup yields CDR1 SQVTM and CDR2 ANQGSEA. CDR3 residues: CSVGASGSGNEQFF. The CDR3 nucleotides read TGCAGCGTTGGGGCTAGCGGGAGCGGCAATGAGCAGTTCTTC.

This clonotype occurred a few times. The rearrangement joins TRBV19 to TRBJ1-6, with unresolved D. CDR1 and CDR2 (germline): LNHDA, SQIVND (reference sequence). This CDR3 contains 12 residues. The ends were cut back, 7 bases at V and 11 bases at J, with 12 bases in the middle. CDR3 residues: CASKDNRTPLHF. CDR3 DNA sequence: TGTGCCAGTAAAGATAACCGAACACCCCTCCACTTT.